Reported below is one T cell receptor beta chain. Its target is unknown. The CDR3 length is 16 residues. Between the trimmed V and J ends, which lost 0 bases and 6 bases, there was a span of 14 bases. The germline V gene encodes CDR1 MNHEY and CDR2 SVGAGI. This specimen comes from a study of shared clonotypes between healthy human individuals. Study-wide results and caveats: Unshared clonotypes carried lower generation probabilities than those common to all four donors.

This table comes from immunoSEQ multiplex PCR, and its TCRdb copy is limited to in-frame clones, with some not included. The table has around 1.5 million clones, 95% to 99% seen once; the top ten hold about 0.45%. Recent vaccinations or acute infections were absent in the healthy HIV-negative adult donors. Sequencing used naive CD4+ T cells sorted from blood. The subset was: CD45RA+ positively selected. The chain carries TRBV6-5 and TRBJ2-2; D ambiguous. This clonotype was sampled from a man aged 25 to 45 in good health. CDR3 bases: TGTGCCAGCAGTTACTCGATGATAGCACTGGCCGGGGAGCTGTTTTTT. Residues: CASSYSMIALAGELFF.